The 26 T cell receptor beta chains in this list originate from one sample, sequenced in a study of T cell responses to AZD1222 COVID-19 vaccine (TCRdb year 2021). Libraries came from the immunoSEQ multiplex PCR assay. This immuneACCESS table, as held by TCRdb, lists in-frame sequences with V and J called but not all clones. Of the missing ones, under half trace to an unresolved V gene in checked studies; the others have no known cause. The sample table shows approximately 130,000 clones, and over 85% are seen once. Of the sample, more than 2.5% is held by the ten largest clones. What the time point label conveys for this sample: baseline before first vaccination. The sample here was peripheral blood, taken on day 0 of AZD1222 vaccination. The receptors here all came from an adult in good health.

The chain links TRBV15 to TRBJ2-7; 8 bases match TRBD1. Germline CDR1 LNHNV, CDR2 YYDKDF (reference sequence). This CDR3 region has 15 residues. With 5 bases clipped from V and 0 bases from J, the junction kept 6 bases outside the gene matches. The CDR3 here is CATSGGTGISYEQYF. For the CDR3, the DNA is TGTGCCACCAGCGGAGGGACAGGAATCTCCTACGAGCAGTACTTC.

This chain joins TRBV5-6 and TRBJ2-7; D uncertain. V gave up 3 bases and J gave up 2 bases, with 12 bases separating them. The V gene's germline CDR1 is SGHDT and CDR2 YYEEEE. There are 14 residues in the CDR3. DNA of the CDR3: TGTGCCAGCAGCTGGCAGGTGGTGACCTACGAGCAGTACTTC. Its protein product is CASSWQVVTYEQYF.

This clone was recorded only once. As DNA, the CDR3 is TGTGCCAGCAGTGAAACGGGACTAGCTATTTACGAGCAGTACTTC. As protein: CASSETGLAIYEQYF. V usage is TRBV2 and J usage is TRBJ2-7; TRBD2 agrees at 9 bases. The CDR3 has 15 amino acids. The V segment lost 2 bases and the J segment 4 bases; nucleotides outside the gene matches: 6. Germline V gene sequence: CDR1 SNHLY, CDR2 FYNNEI.

V usage is TRBV7-2 and J usage is TRBJ2-5; the D gene is possibly TRBD2 (5 bases). CDR3 length equals 14 residues. V lost 6 bases, J lost 2 bases, and 13 bases lay in between. Germline CDR1 is SGHTA and CDR2 is FQGNSA. In DNA form, the CDR3 reads TGTGCCAGCAGTCCCCCGGGCGGGCAAGAGACCCAGTACTTC. Translated, it gives CASSPPGGQETQYF.

The rearrangement uses TRBV11-2 and TRBJ1-4; a possible D gene is TRBD1 (5 bases). CDR1 is SGHAT and CDR2 is FQNNGV in the germline V gene. V gave up 5 bases and J gave up 5 bases, with 12 bases separating them. The CDR3 runs 14 residues. The CDR3 here is CASSPTGGNEKLFF. As DNA, the CDR3 is TGTGCCAGCAGCCCAACCGGGGGGAATGAAAAACTGTTTTTT. Variable domain in full (rest from reference TRBV11-2 and TRBJ1-4): EAGVAQSPRYKIIEKRQSVAFWCNPISGHATLYWYQQILGQGPKLLIQFQNNGVVDDSQLPKDRFSAERLKGVDSTLKIQPAKLEDSAVYLCASSPTGGNEKLFFGSGTQLSVL.

The genes are TRBV7-8 and TRBJ1-4, with TRBD1 matching over 7 bases. Germline lookup yields CDR1 SGHVS and CDR2 FQNEAQ. The junction had 5 bases not matched to a gene; V was cut back by 7 bases and J by 3 bases. The CDR3 contains 14 residues. The CDR3 DNA reads as TGTGCCAGCAACAGGGGTTCGGCTAATGAAAAACTGTTTTTT. It is translated as CASNRGSANEKLFF.

CDR3 coding DNA: TGTGCCAGCAGCCAGTTGGGTAGAGACAGGTCCTACGAGCAGTACTTC. As protein: CASSQLGRDRSYEQYF. The chain recombines TRBV3-1 (or the pseudogene TRBV3-2) with TRBJ2-7; possible D gene TRBD1, 6 bases. The CDR3 covers 16 residues. Germline V gives CDR1 LGHDT, CDR2 YNNKEL (reference sequence). V lost 3 bases to trimming and J lost 1 base, with 16 bases between them.

The chain combines TRBV2 with TRBJ2-3; D not certain. The V gene's germline CDR1 is SNHLY and CDR2 FYNNEI. The CDR3 length is 14 residues. Trimming pared 1 base from V and 4 bases from J, leaving 9 bases between. The CDR3 region is CASSEEYTSDTQYF. In DNA, the CDR3 is TGTGCCAGCAGTGAAGAATACACCTCAGATACGCAGTATTTT.

The genes are TRBV4-2 and TRBJ2-3, with 13 bases fitting TRBD2. The CDR3 is 17 residues long. Trimming at V came to 6 bases and at J to 6 bases, leaving 12 bases not matched to a gene. Per the germline V gene, CDR1 is LGHNA and CDR2 is YNFKEQ. The CDR3 spells CASRRTSGSTETDTQYF. CDR3 DNA sequence: TGTGCCAGCAGACGGACTAGCGGGAGTACGGAGACTGATACGCAGTATTTT.

J is TRBJ1-6 and V is TRBV5-1; 8 bases align to TRBD1. Germline CDR1 SGHRS, CDR2 YFSETQ. The CDR3 consists of 15 residues. The J segment lost 7 bases and the V segment lost 4 bases, leaving 7 bases of the junction unmatched. The CDR3 DNA follows: TGCGCCAGCAGCAACTCGGGACAGGCCAATTCACCCCTCCACTTT. Translated: CASSNSGQANSPLHF.

This chain connects TRBV7-9 to TRBJ1-1; D call uncertain. CDR1 and CDR2 (germline): SEHNR, FQNEAQ (reference sequence). Trimming took 5 bases from V and 2 from J, leaving 9 bases between them. CDR3 size: 13 residues. CDR3 bases: TGTGCCAGCAGCGCCCTGGTTAACACTGAAGCTTTCTTT. Its translation: CASSALVNTEAFF.

With regard to this clone: The same CDR3 also results from other DNA sequences found in this sample. This chain joins TRBV27 and TRBJ1-2; unclear D gene. This CDR3 contains 11 residues. Trimming pared 4 bases from V and 5 bases from J, leaving 5 bases between. CDR1 is MNHEY and CDR2 is SMNVEV in the germline V gene (reference sequence). The CDR3 DNA reads TGTGCCAGCAGTTCCGGGTATGGCTACACCTTC. Protein: CASSSGYGYTF.

This chain connects TRBV19 to TRBJ1-5, with D perhaps matching TRBD1 (6 bases). V was pared by 4 bases and J by 0 bases, with 10 bases between. The germline V gene encodes CDR1 LNHDA and CDR2 SQIVND (reference sequence). The CDR3 has 15 residues. Here the CDR3 reads CASSTRGYSNQPQHF. The CDR3 DNA sequence: TGTGCCAGTAGTACCAGGGGATATAGCAATCAGCCCCAGCATTTT.

The V call is TRBV6-5, the J call TRBJ1-2, with D uncertain. V lost 0 bases, J lost 2 bases, and 10 bases lay in between. CDR3 size: 15 residues. Germline loops: CDR1 MNHEY, CDR2 SVGAGI. The CDR3 DNA reads TGTGCCAGCAGTTACTCGAGTAGGAGGAACTATGGCTACACCTTC. Its protein is CASSYSSRRNYGYTF.

The chain has TRBV27 and TRBJ2-1, with TRBD2 matching 7 bases. CDR3 length: 15 residues. Germline V gives CDR1 MNHEY, CDR2 SMNVEV (reference sequence). The trim removed 6 bases at V and 2 bases at J, leaving 7 bases unmatched. CDR3 nucleotide sequence: TGTGCCAGCAGGCCACGGGACTACCCCTACAATGAGCAGTTCTTC. Encoded protein: CASRPRDYPYNEQFF.

A few counts support this clone. The chain couples TRBV28 to TRBJ2-7; 9 bases fit TRBD2. Trimming took 4 bases from V and 2 from J; bases not matched to a gene: 9. The CDR3 runs 16 residues. CDR1 MDHEN and CDR2 SYDVKM come from the germline V gene. CDR3 region: CASSSLGAGGPYEQYF. CDR3 DNA sequence: TGTGCCAGCAGTTCCCTAGGGGCGGGAGGGCCCTACGAGCAGTACTTC.

V usage is TRBV28 and J usage is TRBJ2-7, with TRBD2 identical over 11 bases. The germline V gene encodes CDR1 MDHEN and CDR2 SYDVKM. V lost 5 bases, J lost 0 bases, and 9 bases stayed unmatched. The CDR3 extends over 17 amino acids. The CDR3 here is CASSTGTSGILSYEQYF. The CDR3 DNA reads TGTGCCAGCAGTACCGGGACTAGCGGAATTCTCTCCTACGAGCAGTACTTC.

This chain connects TRBV7-7 to TRBJ1-3; D not resolved. The CDR3 is made up of 15 amino acids. V dropped 5 bases and J dropped 0 bases, with 11 bases sitting between them. Germline CDR1 and CDR2: SSHAT and FNYEAQ (reference sequence). CDR3 nucleotide sequence: TGTGCCAGCAGCCCGGGAGAGAGCTCTGGAAACACCATATATTTT. Translated, it gives CASSPGESSGNTIYF.

This chain uses TRBV6-1 with TRBJ2-4, with D maybe TRBD2 (5 bases). The CDR3 is 14 amino acids. Germline V gene sequence: CDR1 MNHNS, CDR2 SASEGT. Trimming pared 2 bases from V and 8 bases from J, leaving 13 bases between. CDR3 nucleotide sequence: TGTGCCAGCAGTGAACCCTCACAGAGGGACATTCAGTACTTC. It encodes CASSEPSQRDIQYF.

This chain links TRBV7-9 with TRBJ1-3; D gene unclear. The CDR3 runs to 16 residues. Germline V gene sequence: CDR1 SEHNR, CDR2 FQNEAQ (reference sequence). The germline V and J ends were trimmed by 1 base and 4 bases, with 14 bases remaining between them. Here the CDR3 DNA reads TGTGCCAGCAGCTTAGGATTGACTGGAGACGGAAACACCATATATTTT. Its translation: CASSLGLTGDGNTIYF.

The rearrangement joins TRBV7-2 to TRBJ2-7; D remains unclear. V was pared by 2 bases and J by 2 bases, with 7 bases between. This CDR3 is 13 amino acids long. Looked up from germline, CDR1 is SGHTA and CDR2 is FQGNSA. CDR3 region: CASSLKPTYEQYF. The CDR3 DNA follows: TGTGCCAGCAGCTTAAAACCGACCTACGAGCAGTACTTC.

This chain connects TRBV13 to TRBJ2-3; no reliable D call. The CDR3 contains 12 residues. V gave up 2 bases and J gave up 1 base, with 1 base separating them. Germline CDR1 and CDR2: PRHDT and FYEKMQ (reference sequence). CDR3 residues: CASSLRTDTQYF. The CDR3 region has the DNA TGTGCCAGCAGCTTACGCACAGATACGCAGTATTTT. The variable domain in full, with the rest retrieved from reference TRBV13 and TRBJ2-3, is AAGVIQSPRHLIKEKRETATLKCYPIPRHDTVYWYQQGPGQDPQFLISFYEKMQSDKGSIPDRFSAQQFSDYHSELNMSSLELGDSALYFCASSLRTDTQYFGPGTRLTVL.

The rearrangement joins TRBV5-1 to TRBJ1-2; the match to TRBD1 covers 7 bases. The CDR3 runs 14 residues. In germline, CDR1 is SGHRS, CDR2 YFSETQ. V gave up 4 bases and J gave up 7 bases; unmatched junction bases: 10. The CDR3 here is CASSLLDRVGGYTF. CDR3 sequence (DNA): TGCGCCAGCAGCCTCCTAGACAGGGTTGGTGGCTACACCTTC.

The CDR3 sequence is CASSLDGSRQETQYF. The CDR3 DNA reads as TGCGCCAGCAGCTTGGACGGGAGTCGCCAAGAGACCCAGTACTTC. This rearrangement joins TRBV5-1 to TRBJ2-5, with D perhaps TRBD2 (6 bases). Trimming removed 0 bases from V and 1 base from J, with 10 bases in between. CDR1 is SGHRS, CDR2 YFSETQ, per germline. The CDR3 sequence is 15 residues long.

The V call is TRBV3-1 (or the pseudogene TRBV3-2), the J call TRBJ1-1; D gene ambiguous. V was clipped by 4 bases and J by 0 bases, with 9 bases between them. The CDR3 consists of 14 residues. The germline V gene encodes CDR1 LGHDT and CDR2 YNNKEL (reference sequence). CDR3 nucleotides: TGTGCCAGCAGCCTAAGTCAGGTGAACACTGAAGCTTTCTTT. It yields the protein CASSLSQVNTEAFF.

The chain uses TRBV28 and TRBJ1-1, with unresolved D. This CDR3 spans 12 amino acids. Germline loops: CDR1 MDHEN, CDR2 SYDVKM. The V end was cut by 2 bases, the J end by 5 bases, with 6 bases between. The CDR3 is CASSLPGTEAFF. DNA of the CDR3: TGTGCCAGCAGTTTACCGGGAACTGAAGCTTTCTTT.